What follows are 6 T cell receptor beta chains derived from one specimen sequenced in a study of cytomegalovirus exposure and HLA in healthy donors. The PCR employed 60 Vbeta primers together with 13 Jbeta primers. Assay used: immunoSEQ multiplex PCR; TCRdb lists only in-frame clones, some missing. This table has about 160,000 clones, 60% to 85% appearing once. Material for sequencing was PBMCs. All receptors come from a woman under 40 in good health and CMV-seronegative.

DNA of the CDR3: TGTGCCAGCAGTCCCCTCACCGGGGATTATGGCTACACCTTC. This translates into CASSPLTGDYGYTF. The V call is TRBV6-5, the J call TRBJ1-2; D gene ambiguous. V lost 5 bases to trimming and J lost 5 bases, with 15 bases between them. From germline, CDR1 is MNHEY and CDR2 SVGAGI. The CDR3 loop spans 14 amino acids.

V is TRBV9 and J is TRBJ2-4; 7 bases line up with TRBD1. The trim removed 2 bases at V and 12 bases at J, leaving 8 bases unmatched. This CDR3 comprises 13 residues. The V gene's germline CDR1 is SGDLS and CDR2 YYNGEE. The CDR3 sequence: CASSVGGGDSQYF. The CDR3 DNA reads TGTGCCAGCAGCGTGGGCGGTGGGGACAGTCAGTACTTC. Full variable domain (remainder filled in from reference TRBV9 and TRBJ2-4): DSGVTQTPKHLITATGQRVTLRCSPRSGDLSVYWYQQSLDQGLQFLIQYYNGEERAKGNILERFSAQQFPDLHSELNLSSLELGDSALYFCASSVGGGDSQYFGAGTRLSVL.

The rearrangement links TRBV6-6 to TRBJ2-3, with 7 positions matching TRBD1. Looked up from germline, CDR1 is MNHNY and CDR2 is SVGAGI (reference sequence). The length of the CDR3 is 14 residues. V trimming: 5 bases; J trimming: 2 bases; junction bases outside the gene matches: 4. CDR3 sequence reads: CASSPTGVTDTQYF. The CDR3 DNA reads TGTGCCAGCAGTCCCACAGGGGTCACAGATACGCAGTATTTT.

This clone was found a few times. The V gene is TRBV13, the J gene TRBJ1-1; D may be TRBD1 (6 bases). Germline V gives CDR1 PRHDT, CDR2 FYEKMQ (reference sequence). V was pared by 2 bases and J by 6 bases, with 16 bases between. The CDR3 is made up of 15 amino acids. CDR3 residues: CASSLTGNTLPEAFF. CDR3 in DNA: TGTGCCAGCAGCTTAACAGGGAATACGTTGCCTGAAGCTTTCTTT.

The CDR3 bases are TGCAGCGTCGACAGGGGCCACACTGAAGCTTTCTTT. This gives the protein CSVDRGHTEAFF. The chain is built from TRBV29-1 and TRBJ1-1, with 8 positions matching TRBD1. The V and J ends lost 6 bases and 3 bases, in that order; junction bases with no gene match: 3. Per germline, CDR1 SQVTM and CDR2 ANQGSEA. The CDR3 has 12 residues.

The V call is TRBV27, the J call TRBJ1-1; 8 bases are shared with TRBD1. Germline V gene lookup returns CDR1 MNHEY and CDR2 SMNVEV (reference sequence). This CDR3 is 15 amino acids long. The ends lost 4 bases at V and 1 base at J; junction bases unmatched: 5. The CDR3 DNA is TGTGCCAGCAGTTCAAGGACAGGGAGGAACACTGAAGCTTTCTTT. Translation: CASSSRTGRNTEAFF.